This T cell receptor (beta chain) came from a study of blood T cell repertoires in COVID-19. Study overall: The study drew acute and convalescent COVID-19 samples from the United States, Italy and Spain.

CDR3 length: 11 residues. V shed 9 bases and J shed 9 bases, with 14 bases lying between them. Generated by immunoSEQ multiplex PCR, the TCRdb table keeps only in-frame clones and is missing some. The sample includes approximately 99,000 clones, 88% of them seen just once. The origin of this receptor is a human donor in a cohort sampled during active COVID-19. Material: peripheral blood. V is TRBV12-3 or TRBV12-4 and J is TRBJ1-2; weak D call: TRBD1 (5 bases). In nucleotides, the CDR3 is TGTGCCAGTTTCGGGGAGGGACGCTACACCTTC. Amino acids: CASFGEGRYTF.